This TCR beta chain was identified in a study of T-cell memory formation after mild COVID-19 (TCRdb year 2021). About the investigation overall: TCR sequence clusters from the two donors were largely donor specific. In two donors, T-cell clones that expanded and contracted after mild COVID-19 were followed by sequencing TCRalpha and TCRbeta repertoires longitudinally. The cohort was made up of two young adult volunteers, one female and one male, who were previously healthy. The paper as a whole reports these results and caveats: SARS-CoV-2 specificity was not confirmed for the second-wave clones peaking on day 37. The study covered only two mild cases, and larger cohorts including severe cases with pre-infection samples were considered necessary. From day 15 to 85, contracting clones showed balanced CD4/CD8 phenotypes, whereas a second wave of clones that expanded from day 15 to 37 leaned towards CD4+. Contracting CD4+ clones appeared mostly in the CM and EM memory subsets, whereas CD8+ clones were enriched in EMRA. Some responding clones were detected in pre-infection memory, suggesting pre-existing cross-reactive memory T cells joined the SARS-CoV-2 response.

Data came from an Illumina NovaSeq 6000. TCRalpha and TCRbeta cDNA libraries were constructed by 5'RACE with constant-segment primers, with sample barcodes and unique molecular identifiers being introduced. RNA was extracted from every sample with Trizol reagent. Library amplification was performed in two PCR steps, and a second sample barcode and Illumina TruSeq adapters were introduced in the second step. The libraries were sequenced on an Illumina NovaSeq using 2 x 150 bp paired-end reads. The paper's processing steps were these. With migec v1.2.7, reads were demultiplexed and then collapsed into UMI-guided consensus sequences. Using mixcr v2.1.11, UMI consensuses were aligned to TRA and TRB V and J templates and then assembled into clonotypes. Expanded or contracted clonotypes were those called significant by both edgeR and NoisET, with noise models trained on biological replicates. For edgeR calls, the thresholds were a false discovery rate-adjusted p below 0.01 and a log2 fold-change of 1. PCA with hierarchical clustering of max-normalized trajectories of the 1000 most abundant clonotypes was used as exploratory dynamics analysis. Each responding clone was given a CD4 or CD8 phenotype based on the CD4+ and CD8+ repertoires, which had been sequenced separately. TCRdb applied fastp at Q25 and MiXCR to the public reads, then kept only in-frame beta chains. Identical CDR3 proteins give one entry, which carries the most common genes and DNA. These V and J calls are TCRdb output, not the study's own analysis. The sample table holds almost 250,000 distinct CDR3 sequences, of which 15% to 17% were seen once. The ten largest clones capture around 2% of the sample.

Note on this clonotype: It lacks a known antigen. No base qualities exist here, and no much larger clone lies one base off it.

Ficoll-Paque density gradient centrifugation was the method used to isolate PBMCs. The germline ends are 10 bases apart after V is trimmed by 1 base and J by 1 base. CDR1 and CDR2, per the germline V gene (reference sequence), are LNHNV and YYDKDF. From the cysteine through the phenylalanine, the CDR3 covers 15 amino acids. Only the CDR3 DNA is retained, 45 bases long and in frame from the first base. The V and J genes are TRBV15 and TRBJ1-1; a tentative D call is TRBD1 (5 bases match). Input material: PBMCs or a T cell subset sorted from them (not recorded which). The TCR comes from an adult woman who had mild COVID-19 (a few samples of this study predate the infection). The sample titles of this study are shuffled in the database, so cell type and time point are left out; the donor was told from shared clones. CDR3 loop: CATSRVNGGNTEAFF. The DNA sequence reads TGTGCCACCAGCAGAGTCAATGGGGGGAACACTGAAGCTTTCTTT.